The 17 T cell receptor beta chains given below trace back to one sample, sequenced in a study of CD8+CD57+ T cells in acquired aplastic anemia. Whoever was chosen for sequencing had shown CD8+CD57+ cell expansion by flow cytometry. TCR beta VDJ and CDR3 profiling used genomic DNA as template. TCRdb analysed the reads with MiXCR anew, one entry per CDR3 protein. The sample holds under 200,000 distinct CDR3 sequences; about 48% are singletons and the top ten take more than 30%. The sequenced sample was sorted CD4+, CD8+, or CD8+CD57+ T cells (not recorded which) from PBMCs. The receptors derive from a human donor with aplastic anemia.

This clonotype was recorded at least ten times. The gene calls are TRBV6-4 and TRBJ2-5, with D unclear. This CDR3 comprises 12 residues. V shed 0 bases and J shed 5 bases, with 4 bases lying between them. CDR1 and CDR2 from the germline V gene are MRHNA and SNTAGT. CDR3 sequence: CASSDSFETQYF. CDR3 DNA sequence: TGTGCCAGCAGTGACTCGTTTGAGACCCAGTACTTC.

Comment on this clonotype: The CDR3 ends on some other residue instead of the conserved phenylalanine or tryptophan, so this is likely a read error. The chain uses TRBV10-2 and TRBJ2-7; D remains ambiguous. The CDR3 covers 13 residues. Germline CDR1 reads WSHSY; CDR2 reads SAAADI. CDR3 residues: CANSESPFYEQYC. The CDR3 DNA reads TGCGCCAACAGTGAGTCGCCGTTCTACGAGCAGTACTGC.

This chain uses TRBV9 with TRBJ2-2, with D possibly being TRBD2 (6 bases). V lost 3 bases and J lost 6, with 12 bases in between. Germline loops: CDR1 SGDLS, CDR2 YYNGEE. The CDR3 covers 14 residues. CDR3: CASSGRGGAGELFF. In DNA form, the CDR3 reads TGTGCCAGCAGCGGGAGGGGCGGGGCCGGGGAGCTGTTTTTT.

The J gene is TRBJ1-6, the V gene TRBV9, with 7 bases aligning to TRBD1. The V and J ends lost 4 bases and 9 bases, in that order; junction bases with no gene match: 13. CDR1 is SGDLS, CDR2 YYNGEE, per germline. The CDR3 has 16 residues. The chain's CDR3 is CASSQFGQVIGSPLHF. The CDR3 region has the DNA TGTGCCAGCAGCCAGTTCGGACAGGTGATCGGTTCACCCCTCCACTTT.

J is TRBJ2-5 and V is TRBV24-1; maybe TRBD2 (6 bases). Looked up from germline, CDR1 is KGHDR and CDR2 is SFDVKD. The CDR3 runs 12 residues. Trimming took 12 bases from V and 1 from J, leaving 11 bases between them. CDR3 region: CASGGSQETQYF. The CDR3 coding sequence is TGTGCCTCCGGAGGGTCCCAAGAGACCCAGTACTTC.

This clonotype was picked up one time. The V and J genes are TRBV7-3 and TRBJ1-2; no clear D gene. This CDR3 has 14 residues. Trimming pared 5 bases from V and 3 bases from J, leaving 13 bases between. Germline CDR1 reads SGHTA; CDR2 reads FQGTGA. CDR3 amino acids: CASSANMLDYGYTF. The CDR3 DNA is TGTGCCAGCAGCGCGAATATGCTGGACTATGGCTACACCTTC.

In this sample, this clonotype turned up many times. The chain uses TRBV6-1 and TRBJ1-1, with D hard to call. The CDR3 covers 14 residues. Germline CDR1 MNHNS, CDR2 SASEGT. Trimming stripped 7 bases from V and 0 bases from J, with 12 bases between. CDR3 bases: TGTGCCAGCACCCCGGGCAGGATGAACACTGAAGCTTTCTTT. Protein: CASTPGRMNTEAFF.

The chain couples TRBV10-3 to TRBJ1-1, with no clear D. The germline V gene encodes CDR1 ENHRY and CDR2 SYGVKD. CDR3 length: 15 residues. The germline V and J ends were trimmed by 0 bases and 4 bases, with 12 bases remaining between them. The CDR3 bases are TGTGCCATCAGTGAGTCGATGCAGTCGATCACTGAAGCTTTCTTT. Amino acid sequence: CAISESMQSITEAFF.

The chain is built from TRBV7-8 and TRBJ1-6; 7 bases map to TRBD1. Germline V lookup: CDR1 SGHVS, CDR2 FQNEAQ. CDR3 length equals 14 residues. V shed 5 bases and J 10 bases; nucleotides not matched to a gene: 8. Here the CDR3 reads CASSPRQGASPLHF. CDR3 nucleotide sequence: TGTGCCAGCAGCCCTAGACAGGGCGCGTCACCCCTCCACTTT.

The chain employs TRBV2 and TRBJ2-7, with unresolved D. The CDR3 length is 12 residues. Trimming took off 7 bases at V and 1 base at J, with 8 bases between the two ends. Per germline, CDR1 SNHLY and CDR2 FYNNEI. In DNA form, the CDR3 reads TGTGCCAGCAATATGGGTTCCTACGAGCAGTACTTC. Encoded protein: CASNMGSYEQYF.

Note on this clonotype: The junction departs from germline at one end; a sequencing error may be responsible. The rearrangement uses TRBV4-3 and TRBJ1-4; D is undetermined. The CDR3 length is 18 residues. Germline V gives CDR1 LGHNA, CDR2 YSLEER. The CDR3 reads CASSQDWIVYATNERLFF. The CDR3 nucleotides read TGCGCCAGCAGCCAAGATTGGATAGTCTATGCAACTAATGAAAGACTGTTTTTT.

This clonotype was seen a few times. This chain joins TRBV10-3 and TRBJ1-2; D perhaps matches TRBD1 (5 bases). Trimming removed 8 bases at V and 3 bases at J, with 13 bases between. The CDR3 is 13 amino acids. CDR1 ENHRY and CDR2 SYGVKD come from the germline V gene. Written as DNA, the CDR3 is TGTGCCATCTCTGGGACCCGGGACTATGGCTACACCTTC. It codes for CAISGTRDYGYTF.

This clonotype has at least ten counts. This chain uses TRBV4-3 with TRBJ2-5; 7 nucleotides agree with TRBD2. J lost 7 bases, V lost 2 bases, and 10 bases had no gene match. This CDR3 region has 15 residues. Germline loops: CDR1 LGHNA, CDR2 YSLEER. CDR3 coding DNA: TGCGCCAGCAGCCAATTGGGGACTACCCCGGGGACCCAGTACTTC. Translation: CASSQLGTTPGTQYF.

In its sample, this clonotype was seen many times. In nucleotides, the CDR3 is TGTGCCAGCTCTGAGGACTACGAGCAGTACTTC. This gives the protein CASSEDYEQYF. The chain is built from TRBV6-6 and TRBJ2-7; D call uncertain. Germline assignment: CDR1 MNHNY and CDR2 SVGAGI (reference sequence). Trimming cost V 8 bases and J 3 bases, with 8 bases left between them. There are 11 residues in the CDR3.

Notes on this clonotype: A much larger clone differs by one base, so this may be a read error. The rearrangement uses TRBV7-9 and TRBJ1-2, with a tentative D call TRBD1 (5 bases). The CDR3 contains 15 residues. CDR1 is SEHNR, CDR2 FQNEAQ, per germline (reference sequence). CDR3 protein: CAGSSDGGTVYGYTF. The CDR3 bases are TGTGCCGGCAGCTCGGATGGGGGGACGGTGTATGGCTACACCTTC.

This clonotype was seen at least ten times. The V gene is TRBV2, the J gene TRBJ2-1; TRBD2 aligns across 10 bases. V shed 5 bases, J shed 1 base, and the junction held 2 bases outside the gene matches. Germline V lookup: CDR1 SNHLY, CDR2 FYNNEI. The CDR3 length is 15 residues. CDR3 amino acids: CASSRAGGSYNEQFF. The CDR3, as DNA: TGTGCCAGCAGTCGAGCGGGAGGGTCCTACAATGAGCAGTTCTTC.

This clonotype was observed at least ten times. The chain employs TRBV5-6 and TRBJ1-6; perhaps TRBD1 as D (5 bases). This CDR3 region has 14 residues. CDR1 is SGHDT, CDR2 YYEEEE, per germline. V dropped 2 bases and J dropped 9 bases, with 12 bases sitting between them. CDR3 in amino acids: CASSFSGSSSPLHF. The CDR3 nucleotides are TGTGCCAGCAGCTTCTCAGGGTCCAGTTCACCCCTCCACTTT.